Sample share makes the clone carrying this T cell receptor (beta chain) medium-sized (0.01 to 0.1%). No antigen is known for it. This specimen comes from a study of CD8 T cells in ankylosing spondylitis. Study-level points and caveats: What seemed typical of ankylosing spondylitis blood was a TCR beta motif built from 8 or 9 highly homologous variants. Earlier studies detected some motif variants in reactive arthritis synovial fluid and blood.

Per germline, CDR1 SGDLS and CDR2 YYNGEE. CDR3 length equals 12 residues. Trimming pared 0 bases from V and 5 bases from J, leaving 5 bases between. TCRdb processed the 5' RACE reads anew with MiXCR; each CDR3 protein has one entry. The table has about 42,000 distinct CDR3 sequences, 2.5% to 3% seen once. The TCR comes from a male donor with ankylosing spondylitis or in good health (not recorded which). Sequenced material: blood, either unsorted or a sorted T cell fraction (not recorded which). V gene TRBV9 combines with J gene TRBJ1-2; D unresolved. The CDR3 protein is CASSVDQYGYTF. CDR3 sequence (DNA): TGTGCCAGCAGCGTAGACCAGTATGGCTACACCTTC. The whole variable domain, remainder taken from reference TRBV9 and TRBJ1-2, is DSGVTQTPKHLITATGQRVTLRCSPRSGDLSVYWYQQSLDQGLQFLIQYYNGEERAKGNILERFSAQQFPDLHSELNLSSLELGDSALYFCASSVDQYGYTFGSGTRLTVV.